The clone carrying this T cell receptor (beta chain) came up a few times. Its matching antigen is unknown. The CDR3 extends over 14 amino acids. Germline V lookup: CDR1 MNHEY, CDR2 SVGAGI. The V and J ends lost 0 bases and 0 bases respectively, with 5 bases between them. This sample was taken from a study of PD-1 blockade in classical Hodgkin lymphoma. Repertoires were generated with immunoSEQ multiplex PCR, while TCRdb's copy carries only in-frame clones and drops some. Here the sample spans 66,000 or so clones, about two thirds being singletons. The study's findings and limits: By C4D1, CD4+ diversity increased significantly, especially in complete responders.

After autologous stem cell transplantation all patients relapsed, and prior brentuximab vedotin exposure differed between cohorts. This receptor was identified in a human donor with classical Hodgkin lymphoma. The sample was peripheral blood mononuclear cells (PBMCs), taken before the second cycle of nivolumab. The chain is built from TRBV6-5 and TRBJ1-1; no clear D gene. The CDR3 is CASSYSNLNTEAFF. The CDR3 DNA reads as TGTGCCAGCAGTTACTCGAACTTGAACACTGAAGCTTTCTTT.